This is a list of T cell receptor beta chains from one sample in a study of cytomegalovirus exposure and HLA in healthy donors. Libraries were prepared by immunoSEQ multiplex PCR; TCRdb keeps only in-frame clonotypes and omits some of them. The table has some 160,000 clones, approximately 80% seen once. Material: PBMCs. All receptors come from a woman in her thirties or forties in good health and CMV-seropositive. CDR3s include the opening cysteine and the closing phenylalanine or tryptophan. A D gene is named only where the DNA matches it firmly.

j_gene	v_gene	d_gene	CDR3aa	CDR3nt
TRBJ2-5	TRBV27	TRBD2	CASSLEGRAGGRETQYF	TGTGCCAGCAGTTTAGAAGGTCGAGCGGGAGGTCGGGAGACCCAGTACTTC
TRBJ2-3	TRBV7-3	-	CASSVGLYGTDTQYF	TGTGCCAGCAGCGTGGGCCTTTACGGCACAGATACGCAGTATTTT
TRBJ2-7	TRBV2	-	CAGYTGLYEQYF	TGTGCCGGCTACACGGGACTTTACGAGCAGTACTTC
TRBJ2-7	TRBV10-3	-	CAIMGASNYEQYF	TGTGCCATCATGGGGGCTAGTAACTACGAGCAGTACTTC
TRBJ2-3	TRBV7-9	TRBD1	CASSYLPGQGADTQYF	TGTGCCAGCAGCTACCTACCGGGACAGGGCGCGGATACGCAGTATTTT
TRBJ2-7	TRBV7-3	-	CASSLTAGSPYEQYF	TGTGCCAGCAGCTTAACGGCGGGATCCCCCTACGAGCAGTACTTC
TRBJ1-2	TRBV28	-	CASTTVRAYGYTF	TGTGCCAGCACCACGGTCAGGGCCTATGGCTACACCTTC
TRBJ2-7	TRBV28	TRBD2	CASSPILAGNYEQYF	TGTGCCAGCAGTCCCATACTAGCGGGAAACTACGAGCAGTACTTC
TRBJ2-1	TRBV18	TRBD2	CASSPDTSVDNEQFF	TGTGCCAGCTCACCAGACACTAGCGTAGACAATGAGCAGTTCTTC
TRBJ2-1	TRBV19	TRBD2	CATADRGLAGGSDREQFF	TGTGCCACCGCGGACAGGGGACTAGCGGGAGGTTCCGACCGGGAGCAGTTCTTC
TRBJ1-1	TRBV10-1	TRBD1	CASSDRAVTEAFF	TGCGCCAGCAGCGACAGGGCGGTTACTGAAGCTTTCTTT
TRBJ1-5	TRBV4-1	-	CASSQHIANQPQHF	TGCGCCAGCAGCCAACATATAGCAAATCAGCCCCAGCATTTT
TRBJ1-2	TRBV10-3	TRBD1	CAISLQGASNGYTF	TGTGCCATCAGTTTGCAGGGGGCTTCCAATGGCTACACCTTC
TRBJ2-1	TRBV29-1	-	CSAGPYNEQFF	TGCAGCGCGGGTCCGTACAATGAGCAGTTCTTC